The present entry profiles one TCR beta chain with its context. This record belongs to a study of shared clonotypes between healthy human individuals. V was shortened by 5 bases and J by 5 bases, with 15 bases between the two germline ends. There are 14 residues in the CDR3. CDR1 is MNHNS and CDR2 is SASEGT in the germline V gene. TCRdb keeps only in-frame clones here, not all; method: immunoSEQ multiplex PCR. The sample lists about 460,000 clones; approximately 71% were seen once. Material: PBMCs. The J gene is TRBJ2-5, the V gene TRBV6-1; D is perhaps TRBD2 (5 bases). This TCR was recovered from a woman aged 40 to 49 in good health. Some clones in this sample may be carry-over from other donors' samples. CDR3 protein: CASSIGLAVETQYF. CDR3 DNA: TGTGCCAGCAGTATAGGCCTAGCTGTTGAGACCCAGTACTTC.